This T cell receptor (beta chain) was recorded in a study of T cell repertoires in cytomegalovirus infection. Across the whole study: Indicated by public TCR beta signatures were CMV infection and matching HLA type.

TCRdb redid the calling of the reads with MiXCR, one entry per CDR3 protein. The repertoire holds some 590,000 distinct CDR3 sequences, about 40% seen once, with roughly 50% in the top ten. Study-level findings and limits: The cumulative frequency of public TCR beta families distinguished individuals who carried CMV together with the relevant HLA. It was HLA-C-restricted CMV-specific TCR beta clonotypes that dominated the response ex vivo.

V dropped 5 bases and J dropped 5; count of bases not matched to a gene: 8. The V gene's germline CDR1 is SGHTA and CDR2 FQGNSA. The CDR3 extends over 14 amino acids. This clonotype was recorded at least ten times. Its antigen is undetermined. The chain employs TRBV7-2 and TRBJ2-5, with 7 bases aligning to TRBD2. This material consisted of cultured PBMCs, taken from culture after CMV antigen stimulation. This receptor was obtained from a human donor in good health (CMV status not recorded). Some clones in this sample may be carry-over from other donors' samples. CDR3 nucleotide sequence: TGTGCCAGCAGCAAAACCGCGGGGGTCGAGACCCAGTACTTC. It translates to CASSKTAGVETQYF.